This T cell receptor (beta chain) emerged from a study of cytomegalovirus exposure and HLA in healthy donors. The donors were members of the approximately 120-subject validation cohort (separate from the approximately 670-subject first cohort). As for this clone: Antigen unknown.

General observations from the study: Cytomegalovirus-associated status was assigned to fewer than 200 TCR beta chains. Across donors, most TCRs were seen rarely, yet some public ones were widespread. Three chains linked to CMV were shown in vitro to be specific for CMV antigens.

The CDR3 has 14 residues. J lost 2 bases, V lost 4 bases, and 1 base had no gene match. CDR1 and CDR2 from the germline V gene are LNHNV and YYDKDF (reference sequence). Generated by immunoSEQ multiplex PCR, the TCRdb table keeps only in-frame clones and is missing some. The sample lists 150,000 to 200,000 clones, around 92% occurring once. The receptor comes from a man between 18 and 29 years old in good health and CMV-seropositive. The rearrangement joins TRBV15 to TRBJ2-7; 11 bases agree with TRBD2. The sequencing sample was made of PBMCs. CDR3: CATSNSGRAYEQYF. Written as DNA, the CDR3 is TGTGCCACCAGCAATAGCGGGAGGGCCTACGAGCAGTACTTC.